This T cell receptor beta chain was obtained from a study of blood T cell repertoires in COVID-19. Study information: Acute and convalescent COVID-19 samples came from the United States, Italy and Spain.

Per the authors' pipeline: From reference gene primer amplification, estimates of nucleated cell counts were derived. Repertoires were generated with immunoSEQ multiplex PCR, while TCRdb's copy carries only in-frame clones and drops some. That table is the source of V, J and clone size, and D and trimming were worked out from the DNA. The data show under 80,000 clones, with approximately 80% seen just once and over 9.5% held by the top ten. V was cut by 6 bases and J by 2 bases, with 19 bases left in between. CDR3 length equals 16 residues. Germline loops: CDR1 SGHTA, CDR2 FQGNSA. The receptor was isolated from a human donor in a cohort sampled during active COVID-19. Input material: peripheral blood. V and J are TRBV7-2 and TRBJ2-5; the D gene is possibly TRBD1 (5 bases). The CDR3 nucleotides read TGTGCCAGCAGTTATAGGGTGGGGCAGTTACAAGAGACCCAGTACTTC. Protein product: CASSYRVGQLQETQYF. Looking up the rest from reference TRBV7-2 and TRBJ2-5 gives the full variable domain: GAGVSQSPSNKVTEKGKDVELRCDPISGHTALYWYRQSLGQGLEFLIYFQGNSAPDKSGLPSDRFSAERTGGSVSTLTIQRTQQEDSAVYLCASSYRVGQLQETQYFGPGTRLLVL.